One and the same sample provided the 6 T cell receptor beta chains below, sequenced in a study of graft-versus-host responses after intestinal transplantation. Sequencing was performed with immunoSEQ multiplex PCR; in TCRdb, only in-frame clones are kept and a portion is missing. Among some 140,000 clones, 90% to 95% were seen once, and the ten largest hold over 0.15%. Their antigen targets remain unknown. The material sequenced was unstimulated CD4+ T cells sorted from spleen or lymph node cells, taken before intestinal transplant. The source of these receptors is a human donor who received an intestinal transplant.

V and J are TRBV5-1 and TRBJ1-1; no definite D call. The germline gives CDR1 SGHRS, CDR2 YFSETQ. The CDR3 sequence is 15 residues long. Between the trimmed V and J ends, which lost 4 bases and 0 bases, there was a span of 13 bases. CDR3 residues: CASSPRETLNTEAFF. The DNA for the CDR3 is TGCGCCAGCAGCCCTAGAGAGACCTTGAACACTGAAGCTTTCTTT.

This chain joins TRBV27 and TRBJ1-1; tentatively, D is TRBD1 (5 bases). V lost 1 base, J lost 1 base, and 7 bases lay in between. The CDR3 runs to 14 residues. CDR1 and CDR2 from the germline V gene are MNHEY and SMNVEV (reference sequence). CDR3 DNA sequence: TGTGCCAGCAGTTTATTTGGGGGGAACACTGAAGCTTTCTTT. It yields the protein CASSLFGGNTEAFF.

This chain links TRBV18 with TRBJ1-4, with 8 bases matching TRBD1. The germline gives CDR1 KGHSH, CDR2 LQKENI. There are 16 residues in the CDR3. Trimming took 2 bases from V and 7 from J; bases not matched to a gene: 9. CDR3 region: CASSPEGDRGFEKLFF. CDR3 bases: TGTGCCAGCTCACCAGAAGGTGACAGGGGATTTGAAAAACTGTTTTTT.

The chain employs TRBV11-2 and TRBJ2-6; D may be TRBD2 (5 bases). The V and J ends lost 11 bases and 2 bases respectively, with 19 bases between them. In germline, CDR1 is SGHAT, CDR2 FQNNGV. The CDR3 is 16 residues long. The CDR3 region has the DNA TGTGCCGGGCGACGGGGTTCGGTTACTGGGGCCAACGTCCTGACTTTC. It specifies CAGRRGSVTGANVLTF.

The V gene is TRBV5-1, the J gene TRBJ2-6, with a weak D call TRBD2 (5 bases). The CDR3 loop spans 15 amino acids. V shed 7 bases and J shed 0 bases, with 11 bases lying between them. CDR1 is SGHRS, CDR2 YFSETQ, per germline. The DNA for the CDR3 is TGCGCCAGCTCCTTGGGGAGCTCTGGGGCCAACGTCCTGACTTTC. Translation gives CASSLGSSGANVLTF.

CDR3 protein: CASSVEGARGNTIYF. DNA for the CDR3: TGTGCCAGCAGCGTAGAGGGGGCGAGAGGAAACACCATATATTTT. V and J are TRBV9 and TRBJ1-3; 7 positions agree with TRBD1. The J segment lost 4 bases and the V segment lost 0 bases, leaving 4 bases of the junction unmatched. Per germline, CDR1 SGDLS and CDR2 YYNGEE. The CDR3 loop spans 15 amino acids.